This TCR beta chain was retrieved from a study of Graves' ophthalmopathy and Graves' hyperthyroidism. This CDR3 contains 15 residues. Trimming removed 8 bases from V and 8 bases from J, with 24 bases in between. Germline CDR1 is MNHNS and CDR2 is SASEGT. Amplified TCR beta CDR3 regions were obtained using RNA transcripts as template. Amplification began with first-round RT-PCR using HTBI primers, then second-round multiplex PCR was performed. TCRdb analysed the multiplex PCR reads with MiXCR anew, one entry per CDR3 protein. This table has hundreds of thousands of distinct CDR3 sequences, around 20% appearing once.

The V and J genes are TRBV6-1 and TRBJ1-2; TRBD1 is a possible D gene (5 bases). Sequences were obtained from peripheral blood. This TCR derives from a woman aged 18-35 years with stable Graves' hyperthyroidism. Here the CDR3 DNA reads TGTGCCAGCGTATCCTACCGGATTCGGGGGGAAGGCTACACCTTC. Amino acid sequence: CASVSYRIRGEGYTF.